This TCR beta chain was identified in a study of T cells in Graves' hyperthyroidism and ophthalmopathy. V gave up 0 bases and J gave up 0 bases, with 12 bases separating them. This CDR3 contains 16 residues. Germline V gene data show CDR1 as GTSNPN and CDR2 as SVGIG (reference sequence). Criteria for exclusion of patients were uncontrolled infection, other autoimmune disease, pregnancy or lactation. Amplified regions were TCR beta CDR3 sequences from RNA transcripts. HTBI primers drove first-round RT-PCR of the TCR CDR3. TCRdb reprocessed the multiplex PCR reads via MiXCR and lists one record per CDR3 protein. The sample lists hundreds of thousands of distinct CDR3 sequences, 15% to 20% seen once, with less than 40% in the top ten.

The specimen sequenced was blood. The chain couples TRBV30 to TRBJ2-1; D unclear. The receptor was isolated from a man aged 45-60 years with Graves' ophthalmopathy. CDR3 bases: TGTGCCTGGAGTGTACTCGGGCCTGTCTCCTACAATGAGCAGTTCTTC. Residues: CAWSVLGPVSYNEQFF.